This record concerns one T cell receptor beta chain sequence. The source of the sample is a study of shared clonotypes between healthy human individuals. This CDR3 is built from 15 residues. Germline-derived CDR1 and CDR2 are MNHNY and SVGAGI (reference sequence). Between the trimmed V and J ends, which lost 0 bases and 6 bases, there was a span of 12 bases. The repertoire was sequenced with immunoSEQ multiplex PCR; TCRdb's copy has only in-frame clones and lacks some. The sample yields 2.5 million or so clones, just over 90% seen once. The receptor's source is a young man in good health. The genes are TRBV6-6 and TRBJ1-3; TRBD1 is a possible D gene (6 bases). The sample consisted of naive CD4+ T cells sorted from blood. Specified subset: CD45RA+ positively selected. The CDR3 DNA is TGTGCCAGCAGTTACTCGACTGGGGGACAAAACACCATATATTTT. As protein: CASSYSTGGQNTIYF.